This T cell receptor beta chain was identified in a study of response to subunit inactivated influenza vaccine. TCRdb recomputed calls from the RT-PCR reads with MiXCR, one row per CDR3 protein. The table records about 650,000 distinct CDR3 sequences, about 15% of them present only once. V was pared by 5 bases and J by 2 bases, with 13 bases between. The CDR3 has 15 amino acids. Germline V gene data show CDR1 as MNHNS and CDR2 as SASEGT. The sequenced sample was PBMCs from blood, obtained roughly 13 days after vaccination. The receptor was isolated from a middle-aged man who received an inactivated influenza vaccine. The chain joins TRBV6-1 to TRBJ1-5; maybe TRBD1 (5 bases). The DNA for the CDR3 is TGTGCCAGCAGTCCTGGGGCCCTGGGCAATCAGCCCCAGCATTTT. The encoded protein is CASSPGALGNQPQHF.